This T cell receptor beta chain was sequenced during a study of technical replicates of blood from several donors. The repertoire was sequenced with immunoSEQ multiplex PCR; TCRdb's copy has only in-frame clones and lacks some. The repertoire holds almost 65,000 clones, approximately 83% seen once, with 4% to 6% in the top ten. The germline V gene has CDR1 MNHEY and CDR2 SVGAGI. This CDR3 contains 14 residues. Trimming removed 2 bases at V and 1 base at J, with 9 bases between. The chain joins TRBV6-5 to TRBJ2-7; TRBD1 might be the D (5 bases). The sequencing sample was made of PBMCs. This receptor was obtained from a human donor in good health. Some clones in this sample may be carry-over from other donors' samples. The CDR3 nucleotides read TGTGCCAGCAGTTACAGGGCAGGGTCCTACGAGCAGTACTTC. Encoded protein: CASSYRAGSYEQYF.